This entry describes one T cell receptor beta chain. This sample was taken from a study of technical replicates of blood from a handful of donors. V was cut by 0 bases and J by 0 bases, with 11 bases left in between. CDR3 length: 16 residues. Per the germline V gene, CDR1 is SGHNT and CDR2 is YYREEE (reference sequence). Sequencing was performed with immunoSEQ multiplex PCR; in TCRdb, only in-frame clones are kept and a portion is missing. The profile covers tens of thousands of clones, with around 93% appearing a single time and approximately 0.22% taken by the ten largest. This sequence joins TRBV5-4 and TRBJ2-3; maybe TRBD2 (6 bases). This clonotype was obtained from a human donor in good health. Sequencing was done on a sample of T cells isolated from PBMCs. The CDR3 loop is CASSLGSGSSTDTQYF. DNA of the CDR3: TGTGCCAGCAGCTTGGGCAGCGGGTCTAGCACAGATACGCAGTATTTT.